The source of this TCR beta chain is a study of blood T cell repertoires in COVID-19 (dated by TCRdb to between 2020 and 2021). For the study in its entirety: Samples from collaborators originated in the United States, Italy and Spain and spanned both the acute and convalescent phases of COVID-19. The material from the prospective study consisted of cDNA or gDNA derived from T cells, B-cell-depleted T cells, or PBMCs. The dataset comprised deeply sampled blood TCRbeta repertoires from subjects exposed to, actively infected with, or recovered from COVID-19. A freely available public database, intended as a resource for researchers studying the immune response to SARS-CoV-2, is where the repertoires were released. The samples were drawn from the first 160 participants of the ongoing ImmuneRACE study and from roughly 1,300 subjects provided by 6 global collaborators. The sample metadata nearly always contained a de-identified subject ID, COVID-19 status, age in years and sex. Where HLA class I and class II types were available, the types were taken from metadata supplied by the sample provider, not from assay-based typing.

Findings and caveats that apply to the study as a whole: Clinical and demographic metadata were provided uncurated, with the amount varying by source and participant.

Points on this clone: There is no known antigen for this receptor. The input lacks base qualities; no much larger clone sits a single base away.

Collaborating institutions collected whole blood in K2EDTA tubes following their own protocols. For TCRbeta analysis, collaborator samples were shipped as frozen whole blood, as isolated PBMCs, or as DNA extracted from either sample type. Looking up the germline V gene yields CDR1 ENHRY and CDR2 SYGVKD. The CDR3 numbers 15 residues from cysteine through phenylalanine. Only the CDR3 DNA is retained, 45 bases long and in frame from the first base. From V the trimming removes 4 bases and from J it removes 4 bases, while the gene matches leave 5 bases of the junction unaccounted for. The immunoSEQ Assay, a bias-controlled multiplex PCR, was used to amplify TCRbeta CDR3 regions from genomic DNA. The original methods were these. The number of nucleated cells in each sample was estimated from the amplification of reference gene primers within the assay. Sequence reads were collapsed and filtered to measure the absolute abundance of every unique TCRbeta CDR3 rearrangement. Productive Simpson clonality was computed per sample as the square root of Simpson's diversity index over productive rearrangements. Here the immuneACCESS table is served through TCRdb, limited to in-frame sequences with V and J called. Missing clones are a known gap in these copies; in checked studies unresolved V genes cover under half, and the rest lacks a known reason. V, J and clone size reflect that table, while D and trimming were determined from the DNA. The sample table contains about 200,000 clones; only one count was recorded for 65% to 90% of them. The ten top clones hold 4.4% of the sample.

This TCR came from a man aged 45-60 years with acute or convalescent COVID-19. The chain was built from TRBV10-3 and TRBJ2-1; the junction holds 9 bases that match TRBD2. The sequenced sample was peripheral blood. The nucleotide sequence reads TGTGCCATCAGTGGGGGACTAGCAGCGTACAATGAGCAGTTCTTC. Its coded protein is CAISGGLAAYNEQFF.